This T cell receptor (beta chain) was sequenced during a study of blood T cell repertoires in COVID-19. This clone was observed a handful of times. TCRdb's copy holds only in-frame clones and misses some; the assay was immunoSEQ multiplex PCR. In the table there are 110,000 or so clones, about 85% of which are singletons. V dropped 4 bases and J dropped 5; count of bases not matched to a gene: 8. The CDR3 sequence is 15 residues long. CDR1 is SGHDT and CDR2 is YYEEEE in the germline V gene. The sequencing input was peripheral blood. This receptor was identified in a man aged 50 to 60 with acute or convalescent COVID-19. The chain combines TRBV5-6 with TRBJ2-5, with 10 nucleotides matching TRBD2. CDR3 nucleotides: TGTGCCAGCAGCCGTAGCGGGGGGCTAAGGGAGACCCAGTACTTC. Its protein is CASSRSGGLRETQYF.